This T cell receptor (beta chain) was sequenced for a study of shared clonotypes between healthy human individuals. Study observations and caveats: Sequencing of the sorted subsets was shown by rarefaction to be incomplete despite large depth.

Donation came from healthy HIV-negative adults that had no recent acute infections or vaccinations. Profiling relied on immunoSEQ multiplex PCR, and the TCRdb table lists in-frame clones only, not all of them. The sample records some 1.4 million clones, around 95% being singletons. The CDR3 is 13 amino acids. Trimming took 4 bases from V and 6 from J, leaving 12 bases between them. The germline CDR1 and CDR2 sequences are WSHSY and SAAADI. Notes on this clone: Its matching antigen is unknown.

This chain joins TRBV10-2 and TRBJ1-2, with D perhaps matching TRBD1 (5 bases). This TCR derives from a man aged 30 to 39 in good health. The sample consisted of naive CD4+ T cells sorted from blood. Subset noted: CD45RA+ positively selected. CDR3: CASSVGGAHGYTF. The CDR3 coding sequence is TGCGCCAGCAGTGTTGGAGGGGCCCATGGCTACACCTTC.